This is a list of T cell receptor beta chains from one sample in a study of OX40 agonist ivuxolimab in advanced cancers. Sequencing was performed with immunoSEQ multiplex PCR; in TCRdb, only in-frame clones are kept and a portion is missing. The repertoire holds about 95,000 clones, with over 75% as singletons. The sequenced sample was CD4+ or CD8+ T cells sorted from blood, obtained in a trial of the OX40 agonist ivuxolimab. The receptor set was obtained from an adult with an advanced solid tumor such as melanoma, head and neck, liver or kidney cancer. The conserved cysteine and the conserved F or W are not part of the CDR3 here.

TRBV5-1	TRBJ1-2	ASSLEGQNYGYT
TRBV4-1	TRBJ1-2	ASSQDKNRGFYGYT
TRBV20-1	TRBJ1-2	SVAPAGGYT
TRBV11-2	TRBJ2-5	ASSPGWGSQETQY
TRBV5-1	TRBJ1-5	ASSRTGDPPQPQH
TRBV9	TRBJ2-2	ASSPEVGTGELF
TRBV5-1	TRBJ1-1	ASSQGSEAF
TRBV9	TRBJ2-1	ASSVRREDNEQF
TRBV5-4	TRBJ2-5	ASSLSTGEETQY
TRBV28	.	ASSLTESSYEQY
TRBV7-2	TRBJ2-7	ASSLGVNYEQY
TRBV5-5	TRBJ2-7	ASSLVVRGTYEQY
TRBV6-6	TRBJ1-2	ASSYYDSGMDYGYT
TRBV19	TRBJ1-5	ASSGQGGQPQH
TRBV28	TRBJ2-7	ASRMSGGSSEEQY
TRBV19	TRBJ2-1	ASHFGGEQF
TRBV6-1	TRBJ1-3	ASSGRGSGNTIY
TRBV7-8	TRBJ2-6	ASSFGGGSGANVLT
TRBV19	TRBJ2-5	ASSIDRAGGETQY
TRBV9	TRBJ1-1	ASSVEGMNTEAF
TRBV19	TRBJ2-6	ASSIDDRVEGANVLT
TRBV28	TRBJ2-7	ASSLGSYEQY
TRBV21-1	TRBJ2-7	ASSVPSGTLGHEQY
TRBV28	TRBJ2-7	ASSLPPRKQY
TRBV6-1	TRBJ2-5	ASSESDRGGTQY
TRBV2	TRBJ2-1	ASSPTTSGSRYEQF